Following are 15 T cell receptor beta chains from one sample sequenced in a study of PD-L1 blockade in urothelial cancer. TCRdb's table, derived via immunoSEQ multiplex PCR, lists solely in-frame clones and lacks some. The data hold about 50,000 clones, with about 88% observed a single time. Regarding time point: pretreatment peripheral blood. This material consisted of PBMCs, taken around atezolizumab (anti-PD-L1) treatment. The source of these receptors is a man aged 65-85 years with urothelial cancer.

This chain links TRBV30 with TRBJ1-2, with D possibly being TRBD1 (6 bases). The CDR3 runs to 12 residues. Germline lookup yields CDR1 GTSNPN and CDR2 SVGIG (reference sequence). Trimming took off 7 bases at V and 8 bases at J, with 17 bases between the two ends. CDR3 region: CASFEGVYGYTF. CDR3 coding DNA: TGTGCCTCCTTCGAGGGGGTCTACGGCTACACCTTC. The full variable domain, rest sourced from reference TRBV30 and TRBJ1-2, is SQTIHQWPATLVQPVGSPLSLECTVEGTSNPNLYWYRQAAGRGLQLLFYSVGIGQISSEVPQNLSASRPQDRQFILSSKKLLLSDSGFYLCASFEGVYGYTFGSGTRLTVV.

V and J are TRBV10-3 and TRBJ2-1; the match to TRBD1 covers 7 bases. The V and J ends lost 7 bases and 3 bases, in that order; junction bases with no gene match: 9. Germline lookup yields CDR1 ENHRY and CDR2 SYGVKD. This CDR3 is built from 15 residues. The CDR3 nucleotides are TGTGCCATCAAAGACAGGGAAGGGTTCTACAATGAGCAGTTCTTC. Translation: CAIKDREGFYNEQFF.

CDR3 in DNA: TGTGCCAGCAGCGGAGGGGCCCAAGGAGAGACCCAGTACTTC. Protein: CASSGGAQGETQYF. V usage is TRBV7-9 and J usage is TRBJ2-5; D is perhaps TRBD2 (6 bases). The CDR3 has 14 amino acids. Germline values: CDR1 SEHNR, CDR2 FQNEAQ (reference sequence). Trimming took off 5 bases at V and 4 bases at J, with 14 bases between the two ends.

The chain links TRBV10-3 to TRBJ1-1; weak D call: TRBD1 (6 bases). Germline CDR1 reads ENHRY; CDR2 reads SYGVKD. Trimming left V 4 bases short and J 5 bases short, with 17 bases between. The CDR3 loop spans 15 amino acids. This CDR3 is CAISGAGGGRTEAFF. The CDR3 DNA is TGTGCCATCAGTGGGGCGGGGGGCGGAAGGACTGAAGCTTTCTTT.

The chain combines TRBV11-3 with TRBJ2-1, with TRBD1 matching 9 bases. The germline CDR1 and CDR2 sequences are SGHNT and YENEEA. The CDR3 spans 16 residues. V gave up 5 bases and J gave up 3 bases; unmatched junction bases: 8. This chain's CDR3 is CASSPGEGQGYNEQFF. The CDR3 DNA is TGTGCCAGCAGCCCCGGGGAGGGACAGGGCTACAATGAGCAGTTCTTC.

The gene calls are TRBV28 and TRBJ2-7; 7 bases fit TRBD2. This CDR3 is 14 amino acids long. With V trimmed by 7 bases and J by 4 bases, 10 bases remained unmatched. CDR1 is MDHEN, CDR2 SYDVKM, per germline. CDR3 sequence reads: CASTAQGGLYEQYF. CDR3 DNA: TGTGCCAGCACCGCCCAGGGAGGGCTTTACGAGCAGTACTTC.

This clone was observed a few times. The CDR3 sequence is CASSSTGLTEAFF. In nucleotides, the CDR3 is TGCGCCAGCAGCTCGACAGGGCTCACTGAAGCTTTCTTT. This rearrangement joins TRBV5-1 to TRBJ1-1, with TRBD1 identical over 7 bases. CDR1 SGHRS and CDR2 YFSETQ come from the germline V gene. The V and J ends lost 3 bases and 4 bases, in that order; junction bases with no gene match: 3. The CDR3 has 13 residues.

This clone has a handful of counts. The chain employs TRBV7-9 and TRBJ2-5; 7 positions match TRBD1. Per the germline V gene, CDR1 is SEHNR and CDR2 is FQNEAQ (reference sequence). The junction had 14 bases not matched to a gene; V was cut back by 5 bases and J by 5 bases. The CDR3 contains 16 residues. The CDR3 bases are TGTGCCAGCAGCACTTTACCGGGACAGCCACGGGAGACCCAGTACTTC. It yields the protein CASSTLPGQPRETQYF.

The chain is built from TRBV4-1 and TRBJ2-3; tentatively, D is TRBD2 (5 bases). Germline-derived CDR1 and CDR2 are MGHRA and YSYEKL. The CDR3 loop spans 16 amino acids. V lost 5 bases and J lost 3, with 18 bases in between. In DNA, the CDR3 is TGCGCCAGCAGCACCCCTCGAGGGCCGGAGACAGATACGCAGTATTTT. Translation gives CASSTPRGPETDTQYF.

This sequence joins TRBV25-1 and TRBJ1-2, with a weak D call TRBD1 (6 bases). Per germline, CDR1 MGHDK and CDR2 SYGVNS. V lost 3 bases to trimming and J lost 4 bases, with 15 bases between them. This CDR3 contains 15 residues. The CDR3 DNA reads as TGTGCCAGCAGTGACCCCAGGGGATATGTCTATGGCTACACCTTC. Translation gives CASSDPRGYVYGYTF.

This rearrangement joins TRBV7-2 to TRBJ1-1; D is unresolved. Per germline, CDR1 SGHTA and CDR2 FQGNSA. There are 13 residues in the CDR3. Deletions cut 1 base from V and 0 bases from J, with 3 bases between. CDR3 in amino acids: CASSLVVNTEAFF. The CDR3 DNA follows: TGTGCCAGCAGCTTAGTAGTGAACACTGAAGCTTTCTTT. The complete variable domain, with remaining parts taken from reference TRBV7-2 and TRBJ1-1, reads GAGVSQSPSNKVTEKGKDVELRCDPISGHTALYWYRQSLGQGLEFLIYFQGNSAPDKSGLPSDRFSAERTGGSVSTLTIQRTQQEDSAVYLCASSLVVNTEAFFGQGTRLTVV.

This clone was observed a few times. The rearrangement links TRBV7-9 to TRBJ1-2; TRBD1 might be the D (6 bases). V was clipped by 2 bases and J by 13 bases, with 14 bases between them. The germline gives CDR1 SEHNR, CDR2 FQNEAQ (reference sequence). The CDR3 spans 12 residues. In DNA form, the CDR3 reads TGTGCCAGCAGCTTACCCCCAGGGGACCGCACCTTC. Protein: CASSLPPGDRTF.

This clone was detected only a few times. The V gene is TRBV30, the J gene TRBJ2-1, with 10 bases identical to TRBD2. The CDR3 consists of 13 residues. V lost 6 bases, J lost 6 bases, and 5 bases stayed unmatched. CDR1 is GTSNPN and CDR2 is SVGIG in the germline V gene (reference sequence). CDR3 sequence (DNA): TGTGCCTGCGAGCGGGGGGGCCGCAATGAGCAGTTCTTC. This codes for CACERGGRNEQFF.

The chain has TRBV18 and TRBJ1-1; 8 nucleotides line up with TRBD1. The length of the CDR3 is 15 residues. V was clipped by 6 bases and J by 5 bases; unmatched bases: 11. Germline V gene lookup returns CDR1 KGHSH and CDR2 LQKENI. The CDR3 here is CASSPSQGAGTEAFF. The CDR3 DNA reads as TGTGCCAGCTCGCCGTCCCAGGGGGCTGGAACTGAAGCTTTCTTT. The entire variable domain, with the rest obtained from reference TRBV18 and TRBJ1-1, is as follows: NAGVMQNPRHLVRRRGQEARLRCSPMKGHSHVYWYRQLPEEGLKFMVYLQKENIIDESGMPKERFSAEFPKEGPSILRIQQVVRGDSAAYFCASSPSQGAGTEAFFGQGTRLTVV.

In regard to this clone: The junction departs from germline at one end; a sequencing error may be responsible. The chain is built from TRBV6-6 and TRBJ1-4; D unresolved. From germline, CDR1 is MNHNY and CDR2 SVGAGI (reference sequence). There are 13 residues in the CDR3. CDR3: CASSLITKEKLFF. CDR3 sequence (DNA): TGTGCCAGCAGTTTGATAACTAAGGAAAAACTGTTTTTT.